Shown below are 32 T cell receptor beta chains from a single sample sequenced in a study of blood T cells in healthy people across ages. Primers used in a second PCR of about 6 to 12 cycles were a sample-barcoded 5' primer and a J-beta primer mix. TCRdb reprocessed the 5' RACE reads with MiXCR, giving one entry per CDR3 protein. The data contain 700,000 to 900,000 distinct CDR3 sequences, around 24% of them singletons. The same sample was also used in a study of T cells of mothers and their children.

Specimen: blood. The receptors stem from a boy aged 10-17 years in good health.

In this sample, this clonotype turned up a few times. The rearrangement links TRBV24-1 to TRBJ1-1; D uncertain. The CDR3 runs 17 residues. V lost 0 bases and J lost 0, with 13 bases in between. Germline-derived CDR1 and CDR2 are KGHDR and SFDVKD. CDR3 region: CATSDLQRKDMNTEAFF. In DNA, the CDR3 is TGTGCCACCAGTGATTTGCAAAGGAAAGACATGAACACTGAAGCTTTCTTT.

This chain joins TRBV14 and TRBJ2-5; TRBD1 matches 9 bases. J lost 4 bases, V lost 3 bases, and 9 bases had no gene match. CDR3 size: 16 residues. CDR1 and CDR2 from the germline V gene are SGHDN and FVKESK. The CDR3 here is CASSHHRDRVGETQYF. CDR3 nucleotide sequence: TGTGCCAGCAGCCACCACCGGGACAGGGTGGGAGAGACCCAGTACTTC.

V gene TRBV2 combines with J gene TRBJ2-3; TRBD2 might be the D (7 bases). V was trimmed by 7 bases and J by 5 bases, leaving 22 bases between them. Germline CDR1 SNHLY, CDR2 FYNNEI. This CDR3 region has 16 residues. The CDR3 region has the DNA TGTGCCAGCACTCGCGGGGGCCACATCAGAATAGATACGCAGTATTTT. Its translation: CASTRGGHIRIDTQYF.

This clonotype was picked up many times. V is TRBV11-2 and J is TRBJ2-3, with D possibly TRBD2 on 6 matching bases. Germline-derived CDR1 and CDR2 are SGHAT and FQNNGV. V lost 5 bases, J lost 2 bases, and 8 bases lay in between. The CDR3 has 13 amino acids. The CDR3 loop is CASSEGLTDTQYF. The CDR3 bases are TGTGCCAGCAGCGAGGGACTCACAGATACGCAGTATTTT.

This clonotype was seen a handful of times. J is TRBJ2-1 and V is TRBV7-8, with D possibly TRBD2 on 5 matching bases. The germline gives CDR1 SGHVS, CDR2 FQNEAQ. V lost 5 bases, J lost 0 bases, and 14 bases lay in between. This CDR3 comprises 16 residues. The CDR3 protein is CASSLGVPSSYNEQFF. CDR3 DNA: TGTGCCAGCAGCCTCGGGGTTCCGAGCTCCTACAATGAGCAGTTCTTC.

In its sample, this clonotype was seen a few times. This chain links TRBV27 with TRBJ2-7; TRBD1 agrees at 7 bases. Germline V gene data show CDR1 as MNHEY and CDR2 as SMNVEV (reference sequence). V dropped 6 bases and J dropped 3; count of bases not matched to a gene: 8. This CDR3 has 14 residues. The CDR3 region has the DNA TGTGCCAGCAGAGGGACAGTGAATTACTACGAGCAGTACTTC. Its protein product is CASRGTVNYYEQYF.

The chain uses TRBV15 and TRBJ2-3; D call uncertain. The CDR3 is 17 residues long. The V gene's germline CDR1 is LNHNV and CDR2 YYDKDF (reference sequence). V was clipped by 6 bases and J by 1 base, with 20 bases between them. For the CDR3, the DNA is TGTGCCACCAGGAAAGAACCGGGCCTCCTACGCACAGATACGCAGTATTTT. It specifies CATRKEPGLLRTDTQYF.

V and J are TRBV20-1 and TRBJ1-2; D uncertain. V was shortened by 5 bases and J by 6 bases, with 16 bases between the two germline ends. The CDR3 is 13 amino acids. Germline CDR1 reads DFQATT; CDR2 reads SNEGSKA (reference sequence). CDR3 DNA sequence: TGCAGTGCTGTAAGGCGGGTCAGTGATGGCTACACCTTC. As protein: CSAVRRVSDGYTF.

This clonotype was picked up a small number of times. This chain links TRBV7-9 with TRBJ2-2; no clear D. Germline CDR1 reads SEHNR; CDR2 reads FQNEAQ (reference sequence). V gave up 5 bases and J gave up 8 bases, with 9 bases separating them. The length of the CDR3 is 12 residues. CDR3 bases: TGTGCCAGCAGCCCCGGCCAGGGGGAGCTGTTTTTT. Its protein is CASSPGQGELFF.

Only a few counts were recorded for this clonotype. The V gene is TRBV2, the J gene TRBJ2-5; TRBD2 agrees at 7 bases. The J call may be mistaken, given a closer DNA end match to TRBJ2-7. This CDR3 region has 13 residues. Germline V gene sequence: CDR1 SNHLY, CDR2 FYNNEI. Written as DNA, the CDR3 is TGTGCCAGCACCCTGACTAGCTCGGACGAGCAGTACTTC. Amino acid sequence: CASTLTSSDEQYF.

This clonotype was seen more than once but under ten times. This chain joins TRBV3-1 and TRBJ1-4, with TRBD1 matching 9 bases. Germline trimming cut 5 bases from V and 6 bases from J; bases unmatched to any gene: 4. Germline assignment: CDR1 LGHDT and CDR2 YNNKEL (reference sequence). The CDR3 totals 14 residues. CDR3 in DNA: TGTGCCAGCAGCTCGACAGGGGGGGATGAAAAACTGTTTTTT. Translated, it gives CASSSTGGDEKLFF.

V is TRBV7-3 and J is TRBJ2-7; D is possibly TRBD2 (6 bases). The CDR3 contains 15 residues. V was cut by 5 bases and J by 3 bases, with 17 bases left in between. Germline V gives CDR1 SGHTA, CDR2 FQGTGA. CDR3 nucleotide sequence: TGTGCCAGCAGCAAAAGGGGCGGGGATCTCTACGAGCAGTACTTC. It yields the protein CASSKRGGDLYEQYF.

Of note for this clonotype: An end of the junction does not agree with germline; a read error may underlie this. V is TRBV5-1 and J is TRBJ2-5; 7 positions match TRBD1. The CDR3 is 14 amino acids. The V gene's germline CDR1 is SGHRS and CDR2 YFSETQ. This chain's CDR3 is CATSLGQLQETQHF. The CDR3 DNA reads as TGCGCCACCAGCTTGGGACAGCTCCAAGAGACCCAGCACTTC.

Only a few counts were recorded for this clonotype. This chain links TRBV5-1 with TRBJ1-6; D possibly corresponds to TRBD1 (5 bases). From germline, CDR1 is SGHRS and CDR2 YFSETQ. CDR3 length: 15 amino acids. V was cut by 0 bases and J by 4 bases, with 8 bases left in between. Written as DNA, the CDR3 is TGCGCCAGCAGCTTGGAGACAGCATATAATTCACCCCTCCACTTT. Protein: CASSLETAYNSPLHF.

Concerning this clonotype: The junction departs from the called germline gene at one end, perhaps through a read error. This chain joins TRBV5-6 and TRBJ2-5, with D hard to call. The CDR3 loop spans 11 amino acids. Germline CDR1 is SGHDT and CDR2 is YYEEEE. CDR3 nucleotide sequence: TGTGCCAGCAGCTTGGGAGGATCTCATTTCTTC. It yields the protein CASSLGGSHFF.

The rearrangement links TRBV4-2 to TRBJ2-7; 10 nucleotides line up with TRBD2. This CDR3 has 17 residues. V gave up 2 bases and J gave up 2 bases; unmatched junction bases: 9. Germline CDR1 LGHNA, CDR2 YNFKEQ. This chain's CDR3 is CASSQPSISGGTYEQYF. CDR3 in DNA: TGTGCCAGCAGCCAACCTTCAATTAGCGGGGGGACCTACGAGCAGTACTTC.

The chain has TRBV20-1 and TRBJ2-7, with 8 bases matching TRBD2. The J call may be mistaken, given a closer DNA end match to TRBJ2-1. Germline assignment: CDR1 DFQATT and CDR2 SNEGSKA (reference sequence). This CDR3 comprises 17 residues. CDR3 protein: CSARSQTSGFPYNEQFF. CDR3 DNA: TGCAGTGCTAGGTCCCAAACTAGCGGTTTCCCCTACAATGAGCAGTTCTTC.

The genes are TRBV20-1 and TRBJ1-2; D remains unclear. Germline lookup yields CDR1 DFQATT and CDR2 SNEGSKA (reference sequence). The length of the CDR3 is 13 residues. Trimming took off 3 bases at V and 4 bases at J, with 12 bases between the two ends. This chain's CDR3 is CSASGMTIYGYTF. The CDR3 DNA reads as TGCAGTGCTAGTGGCATGACTATCTATGGCTACACCTTC.

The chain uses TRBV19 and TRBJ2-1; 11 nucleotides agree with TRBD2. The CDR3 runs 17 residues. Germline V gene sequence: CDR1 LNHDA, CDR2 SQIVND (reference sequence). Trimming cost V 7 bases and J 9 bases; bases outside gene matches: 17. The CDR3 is CASTAGLAGGLYGEQFF. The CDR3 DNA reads TGTGCCAGTACCGCAGGACTAGCGGGTGGTCTGTACGGTGAGCAGTTCTTC. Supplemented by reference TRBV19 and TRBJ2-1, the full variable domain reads DGGITQSPKYLFRKEGQNVTLSCEQNLNHDAMYWYRQDPGQGLRLIYYSQIVNDFQKGDIAEGYSVSREKKESFPLTVTSAQKNPTAFYLCASTAGLAGGLYGEQFFGPGTRLTVL.

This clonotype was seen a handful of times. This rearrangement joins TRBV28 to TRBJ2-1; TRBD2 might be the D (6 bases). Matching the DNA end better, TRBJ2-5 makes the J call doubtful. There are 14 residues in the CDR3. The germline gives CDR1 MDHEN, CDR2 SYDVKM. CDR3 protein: CASSSGRTQETQYF. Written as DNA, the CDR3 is TGTGCCAGCAGTTCAGGGAGGACCCAAGAGACCCAGTACTTC.

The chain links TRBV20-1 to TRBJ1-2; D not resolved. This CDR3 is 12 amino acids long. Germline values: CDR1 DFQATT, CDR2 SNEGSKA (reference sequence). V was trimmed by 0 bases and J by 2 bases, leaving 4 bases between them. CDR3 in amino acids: CSARDSNYGYTF. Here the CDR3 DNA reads TGCAGTGCTAGAGACAGCAACTATGGCTACACCTTC.

This chain's CDR3 is CASSLGGATRGAGNTIYF. CDR3 bases: TGTGCCAGCAGCTTAGGGGGGGCCACCCGAGGCGCTGGAAACACCATATATTTT. The chain recombines TRBV7-9 with TRBJ1-3; weak D call: TRBD1 (6 bases). V was shortened by 1 base and J by 2 bases, with 18 bases between the two germline ends. Germline V gene sequence: CDR1 SEHNR, CDR2 FQNEAQ (reference sequence). CDR3 length: 18 residues.

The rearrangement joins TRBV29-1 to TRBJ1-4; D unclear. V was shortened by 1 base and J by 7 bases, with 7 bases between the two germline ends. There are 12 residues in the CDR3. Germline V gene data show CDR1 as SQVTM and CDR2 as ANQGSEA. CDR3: CSVEALREKLFF. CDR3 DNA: TGCAGCGTTGAAGCTCTTCGTGAAAAACTGTTTTTT.

CDR3 sequence (DNA): TGTGCCTTGGGGTACCCAGGGGAGCAGTTCTTC. Amino acid sequence: CALGYPGEQFF. V usage is TRBV30 and J usage is TRBJ2-5; possible D gene TRBD1, 5 bases. The J call may be incorrect, as the DNA end agrees better with TRBJ2-1. The CDR3 sequence is 11 residues long. CDR1 GTSNPN and CDR2 SVGIG come from the germline V gene (reference sequence).

The CDR3 DNA reads TGTGCCAGCATCCAGACACCTTCTGGAAACACCATATATTTT. This sequence encodes CASIQTPSGNTIYF. V gene TRBV6-5 combines with J gene TRBJ1-3; D is ambiguous. CDR1 is MNHEY, CDR2 SVGAGI, per germline. The CDR3 runs to 14 residues. Between the trimmed V and J ends, which lost 7 bases and 1 base, there was a span of 11 bases.

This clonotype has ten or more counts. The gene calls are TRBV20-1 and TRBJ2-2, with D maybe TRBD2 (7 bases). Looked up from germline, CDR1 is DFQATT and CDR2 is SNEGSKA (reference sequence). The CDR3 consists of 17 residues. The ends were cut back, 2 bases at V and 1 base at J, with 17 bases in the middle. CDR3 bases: TGCAGTGCTAGATGGGCGGGGGCGGGGGAGAACACCGGGGAGCTGTTTTTT. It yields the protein CSARWAGAGENTGELFF.

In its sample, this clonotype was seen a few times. CDR3 nucleotides: TGTGCCAGCAGTTGGCCGGACGCGATCCAACAAGAGACCCAGTACTTC. It is translated as CASSWPDAIQQETQYF. The chain carries TRBV28 and TRBJ2-1; no clear D. The J call may be in error: the DNA end matches TRBJ2-5 better. The CDR3 runs 16 residues. Germline assignment: CDR1 MDHEN and CDR2 SYDVKM.

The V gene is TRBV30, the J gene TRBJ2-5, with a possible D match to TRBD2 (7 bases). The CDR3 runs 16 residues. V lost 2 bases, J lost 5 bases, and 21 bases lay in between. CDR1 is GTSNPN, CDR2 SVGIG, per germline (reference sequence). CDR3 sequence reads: CAWSPKPSGGGETQYF. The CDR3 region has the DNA TGTGCCTGGAGTCCCAAGCCCTCGGGGGGCGGTGAGACCCAGTACTTC.

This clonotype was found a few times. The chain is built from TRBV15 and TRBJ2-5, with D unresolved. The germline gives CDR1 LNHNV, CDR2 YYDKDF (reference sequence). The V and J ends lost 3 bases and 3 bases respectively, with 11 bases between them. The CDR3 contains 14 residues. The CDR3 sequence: CATSSVRQEETQYF. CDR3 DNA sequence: TGTGCCACCAGCAGCGTCCGCCAGGAAGAGACCCAGTACTTC.

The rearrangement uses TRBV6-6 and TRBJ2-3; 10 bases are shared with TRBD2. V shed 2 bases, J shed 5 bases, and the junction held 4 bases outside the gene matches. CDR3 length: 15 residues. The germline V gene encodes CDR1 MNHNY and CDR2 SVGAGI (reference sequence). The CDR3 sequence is CASSYLAGDLDTQYF. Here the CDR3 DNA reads TGTGCCAGCAGTTACCTAGCGGGGGACTTAGATACGCAGTATTTT.

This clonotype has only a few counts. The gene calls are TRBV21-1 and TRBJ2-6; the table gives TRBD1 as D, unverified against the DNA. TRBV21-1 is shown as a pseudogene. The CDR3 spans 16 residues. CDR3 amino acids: CASSRLGQTGANVLTF. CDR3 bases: TGTGCCAGCAGCCGCCTTGGACAGACCGGGGCCAACGTCCTGACTTTC.

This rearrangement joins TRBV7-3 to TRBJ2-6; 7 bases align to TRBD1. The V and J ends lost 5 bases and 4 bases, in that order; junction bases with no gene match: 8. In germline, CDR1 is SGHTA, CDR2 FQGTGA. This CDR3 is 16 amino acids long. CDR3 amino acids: CASSPRTGAGANVLTF. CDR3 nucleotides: TGTGCCAGCAGCCCCCGGACAGGAGCAGGGGCCAACGTCCTGACTTTC.